These T cell receptor beta chains were read from a single sample in a study of T cell responses to AZD1222 COVID-19 vaccine. Assay used: immunoSEQ multiplex PCR; TCRdb lists only in-frame clones, some missing. The top ten hold around 10% of the sample, which has approximately 150,000 clones, around 94% seen once. The material was peripheral blood, obtained after recovery from COVID-19. The receptor source for this set is an adult who had recovered from COVID-19. The CDR3 runs from the conserved cysteine through the conserved F or W. Each record gives: clone size, V gene, J gene, D gene, CDR3 protein, CDR3 DNA. The D gene is left open where the match is weak. Clone sizes are given selectively: once, few, many, or a class where the clone is expanded.

NA,TRBV7-9,TRBJ1-1,NA,CASSLPGTEAFF,TGTGCCAGCAGCTTACCGGGCACTGAAGCTTTCTTT
NA,TRBV7-9,TRBJ2-1,NA,CASLAIEVLASDNEQFF,TGTGCCAGCTTAGCCATAGAGGTACTAGCTTCGGACAATGAGCAGTTCTTC
NA,TRBV3-1/TRBV3-2,TRBJ1-1,NA,CASSRQMNTEAFF,TGTGCCAGCAGCCGGCAAATGAACACTGAAGCTTTCTTT
NA,TRBV7-9,TRBJ2-3,NA,CASSFGDTQYF,TGTGCCAGCAGCTTTGGGGATACGCAGTATTTT
few,TRBV5-1,TRBJ2-1,NA,CASSKRERTYNEQFF,TGCGCCAGCAGCAAGAGGGAGAGGACCTACAATGAGCAGTTCTTC
NA,TRBV7-8,TRBJ1-2,NA,CASSLTPVPIYGYTF,TGTGCCAGCAGCCTGACACCAGTCCCCATCTATGGCTACACCTTC
NA,TRBV2,TRBJ2-1,TRBD2,CASAGPSGLYNEQFF,TGTGCCAGCGCGGGGCCTAGCGGCCTTTACAATGAGCAGTTCTTC
NA,TRBV5-5,TRBJ2-3,TRBD1,CASSLATGVEDTQYF,TGTGCCAGCAGCTTGGCCACAGGGGTTGAGGATACGCAGTATTTT
NA,TRBV2,TRBJ1-5,NA,CASSEGRETSYSNQPQHF,TGTGCCAGCAGTGAGGGCAGGGAGACCTCATATAGCAATCAGCCCCAGCATTTT
NA,TRBV30,TRBJ1-3,NA,CARNAGSSGNTIYF,TGTGCCCGAAACGCGGGGTCCTCTGGAAACACCATATATTTT
NA,TRBV4-1,TRBJ2-7,NA,CASSQDIGTEESCEQYF,TGCGCCAGCAGCCAAGACATCGGGACGGAGGAGTCGTGCGAGCAGTACTTC
NA,TRBV28,TRBJ2-7,NA,CASSYQGGTYEQYF,TGTGCCAGCAGTTACCAGGGGGGAACCTACGAGCAGTACTTC
NA,TRBV4-1,TRBJ2-3,NA,CASSHVPDSTDTQYF,TGCGCCAGCAGCCACGTCCCGGATAGCACAGATACGCAGTATTTT
NA,TRBV30,TRBJ1-1,NA,CAWSNRKNTEAFF,TGTGCCTGGAGTAACAGGAAGAACACTGAAGCTTTCTTT